These T cell receptor beta chains were read from a single sample in a study of Graves' ophthalmopathy and Graves' hyperthyroidism. TCRdb redid the calling of the multiplex PCR reads with MiXCR, one entry per CDR3 protein. The table records around 1.1 million distinct CDR3 sequences, 36% of them present only once. The sequencing sample was made of peripheral blood or thyroid tissue (not recorded which). Receptors originate from an adult man with Graves' hyperthyroidism. Both conserved end residues are part of each CDR3. Fields, in order: J gene, V gene, CDR3 length, D gene, clone size, CDR3 DNA, CDR3 protein. D genes are given only for firm matches. Size tells how often a clone was seen (once, few, many) or the class of an expanded clone, and some rows leave it out.

>TRBJ2-3|TRBV25-1|12|TRBD2|.
TGTGCCAGCAGTGGACTAGCGGGTACGCAGTATTTT
CASSGLAGTQYF
>TRBJ1-6|TRBV10-2|13|.|few
TGCGCCAGCAGTGAGCCGGACAGTTCACCCCTCCACTTT
CASSEPDSSPLHF
>TRBJ1-1|TRBV12-3/TRBV12-4|13|.|many
TGTGCCAGCAGAAGACAGGAGAACACTGAAGCTTTCTTT
CASRRQENTEAFF
>TRBJ1-3|TRBV7-2|15|.|few
TGTGCCAGCAGCTTAGCTACAGTGCCTGGAAACACCATATATTTT
CASSLATVPGNTIYF
>TRBJ1-6|TRBV5-1|14|.|many
TGCGCCAGCAGGGTCGGACTCTATAATTCACCCCTCCACTTT
CASRVGLYNSPLHF
>TRBJ1-5|TRBV27|14|.|few
TGTGCCAGCAGTATAGGGACACTTAATCAGCCCCAGCATTTT
CASSIGTLNQPQHF
>TRBJ2-5|TRBV30|14|TRBD2|.
TGTGCCCGGTCCTCTCGGACTAGCCGAGAGACCCAGTACTTC
CARSSRTSRETQYF
>TRBJ1-5|TRBV19|15|.|many
TGTGCCAGTAGTATCTCGGGTGTTAGCAATCAGCCCCAGCATTTT
CASSISGVSNQPQHF
>TRBJ1-2|TRBV5-5|16|TRBD1|many
TGTGCCAGCATGGGGGTCTCGGGACAGGGCCTCTATGGCTACACCTTC
CASMGVSGQGLYGYTF
>TRBJ1-1|TRBV7-9|16|.|.
TGTGCCAGCAGCCGACCGGGGCGCGGGTTGAACACTGAAGCTTTCTTT
CASSRPGRGLNTEAFF
>TRBJ2-6|TRBV5-1|17|TRBD1|.
TGCGCCAGCAGCTTGGGGACAGGCGACTCTGGGGCCAACGTCCTGACTTTC
CASSLGTGDSGANVLTF
>TRBJ2-1|TRBV29-1|15|.|.
TGCAGCGGGGCGCCGGGCGGCCTCTCCTACAATGAGCAGTTCTTC
CSGAPGGLSYNEQFF
>TRBJ1-2|TRBV7-8|15|TRBD1|.
TGTGCCAGCAGCTTAGCGGTAGGGGGCAACTATGGCTACACCTTC
CASSLAVGGNYGYTF
>TRBJ2-5|TRBV2|15|.|.
TGTGCCAGCAGTGAATTTTGGGTACAAATGGAGACCCAGTACTTC
CASSEFWVQMETQYF
>TRBJ1-3|TRBV6-5|15|.|.
TGTGCCAGCAGGATCGACAGGAACTCTGGAAACACCATATATTTT
CASRIDRNSGNTIYF
>TRBJ2-7|TRBV10-3|13|TRBD2|.
TGTGCCATCACGTCTAGCGGGAGGACCGAGCAGTACTTC
CAITSSGRTEQYF
>TRBJ2-2|TRBV6-5|16|.|few
TGTGCCAGCAGTTACTTAGCTAGCGTGGGCACCGGGGAGCTGTTTTTT
CASSYLASVGTGELFF
>TRBJ1-1|TRBV6-5|13|.|.
TGTGCCAGCAGTTATTATCAGGACACTGAAGCTTTCTTT
CASSYYQDTEAFF
>TRBJ1-2|TRBV12-3/TRBV12-4|14|.|.
TGTGCCAGCAGTTTAACCTTGAGTCACTATGGCTACACCTTC
CASSLTLSHYGYTF
>TRBJ2-7|TRBV7-2|12|.|.
TGTGCCAGCGCAGGGACGGCAGCCGAGCAGTACTTC
CASAGTAAEQYF
>TRBJ1-5|TRBV25-1|17|.|few
TGTGCCAGCAGCGCCCCGGGACCTGGGGAAAGCAATCAGCCCCAGCATTTT
CASSAPGPGESNQPQHF
>TRBJ2-7|TRBV7-3|13|.|.
TGTGCCAGCAGCCAAGAAGTCAGACGCGAGCAGTACTTC
CASSQEVRREQYF
>TRBJ1-5|TRBV13|15|.|.
TGTGCCAGCAGCTTAGGGAATTTGGGCAATCAGCCCCAGCATTTT
CASSLGNLGNQPQHF
>TRBJ2-7|TRBV7-9|16|TRBD2|many
TGTGCCAGCAGCCACACCACAGCGGGAGAGGACTACGAGCAGTACTTC
CASSHTTAGEDYEQYF
>TRBJ2-5|TRBV12-3/TRBV12-4|11|TRBD1|.
TGTGCCAGTGGACAGGGGGAGACCCAGTGCTTC
CASGQGETQCF
>TRBJ2-5|TRBV7-7|14|.|once
TGTGCCAGCAGCTCAACAGCTATACTAGAGACCCAGTACTTC
CASSSTAILETQYF
>TRBJ2-7|TRBV20-1|12|TRBD1|many
TGCAGTGCTCGGACGGACAGGGGCGAGCAGTACTTC
CSARTDRGEQYF
>TRBJ2-2|TRBV7-9|15|TRBD1|.
TGTGCCAGCAGCCCCCGTGGGACAGGCCCCGGGGAGCTGTTTTTT
CASSPRGTGPGELFF
>TRBJ2-7|TRBV11-3|13|TRBD2|.
TGTGCCAGCAGCCGGGGGACTACGTCCAAGCAGTACTTC
CASSRGTTSKQYF
>TRBJ1-2|TRBV5-1|14|.|.
TGTGCCAGCAGCAGCCTGGACGTACTAAAAGGCTACACCTTC
CASSSLDVLKGYTF
>TRBJ1-4|TRBV20-1|14|.|few
TGCAGTGCATATATTACAGGCCGGGCTGAAAAACTGTTTTTT
CSAYITGRAEKLFF
>TRBJ2-7|TRBV7-9|15|TRBD2|.
TGTGCCAGCACCCAGTGGGAGGGGAGCACCGGGGAGCTGTACTTC
CASTQWEGSTGELYF
>TRBJ2-2|TRBV7-8|18|.|many
TGTGCCAGCAGCCCGAACTGGGGTGACGCTCGAGACACCGGGGAGCTGTTTTTT
CASSPNWGDARDTGELFF
>TRBJ2-5|TRBV13|12|.|few
TGTGCCAGCAGACGGGACCGAGAGACCCAGTACTTC
CASRRDRETQYF
>TRBJ2-2|TRBV5-1|15|.|many
TGCGCCAGCAGCTTTGAGTTCGAGGGCACCGGGGAGCTGTTTTTT
CASSFEFEGTGELFF
>TRBJ1-1|TRBV4-1|17|.|.
TGCGCCAGCAGCCAGATACCCGAAGAGCGGTACGGTTCTGAAGCTTTCTTT
CASSQIPEERYGSEAFF
>TRBJ1-1|TRBV7-2|16|.|once
TGTGCCAGCAGCTTACGGGAGAGGCGAATGAACACTGAAGCTTTCTTT
CASSLRERRMNTEAFF
>TRBJ2-6|TRBV7-8|13|.|.
TGTGCCAGCAGCTTAGACAGGGCCTACGTCCTGACTTTC
CASSLDRAYVLTF
>TRBJ2-7|TRBV7-2|13|.|many
TGTGCCAGCAGCTTAATAGGCGACTACGAGCAGTACTTC
CASSLIGDYEQYF
>TRBJ2-7|TRBV7-8|18|.|many
TGTGCCAGCAGCCCAAGTGGCGGGGGGCACGGGACAGCCTACGAGCAGTACTTC
CASSPSGGGHGTAYEQYF
>TRBJ2-7|TRBV7-2|11|TRBD2|many
TGTGCCAGCACGGGGGGTTACGAGCAGTACTTC
CASTGGYEQYF
>TRBJ1-2|TRBV10-3|14|TRBD1|many
TGTGCCATCAGTGAGGCCAGGGGGCAGAATCGCTACACCTTC
CAISEARGQNRYTF
>TRBJ1-5|TRBV20-1|15|.|.
TGCAGTGCTAGCAAAACAGGGCAGTACAATCAGCCCCAGCATTTT
CSASKTGQYNQPQHF
>TRBJ1-1|TRBV29-1|12|.|few
TGCAGCGTTGAAGATCGGGGCCCTGAAGCTTTCTTT
CSVEDRGPEAFF
>TRBJ2-5|TRBV30|14|TRBD2|.
TGTGCCTGGACCCACGGACTAGCGGGGGGCAAGCAGTACTTC
CAWTHGLAGGKQYF
>TRBJ2-7|TRBV7-2|15|TRBD1|many
TGTGCCAGCAGCGCATTCGACAGGGTCTCCTACGAGCAGTACTTC
CASSAFDRVSYEQYF
>TRBJ1-2|TRBV3-1|13|.|.
TGTGCCAGCAGCGAGAGGGGTAACTATGGCTACACCTTC
CASSERGNYGYTF
>TRBJ1-1|TRBV9|14|.|many
TGTGCCAGCAGCATGGAGACAGGGAACACTGAAGCTTTCTTT
CASSMETGNTEAFF
>TRBJ1-6|TRBV10-3|16|TRBD1|.
TGTGCCATCAGAGGGACCGGGACAGGGAGCAATTCACCCCTCCACTTT
CAIRGTGTGSNSPLHF
>TRBJ1-2|TRBV5-1|16|.|few
TGCGCCAGCACCGAGGGGCGGGCCGGAGGGACTTATGGCTACACCTTC
CASTEGRAGGTYGYTF
>TRBJ1-2|TRBV2|14|TRBD1|.
TGTGCCAGCAGGGGCCGAGACAGGGAGTATGGCTACACCTTC
CASRGRDREYGYTF
>TRBJ1-2|TRBV6-6|16|TRBD1|many
TGTGCCAGCAGCGGAAGAAGGGGACAGGGGGCGAGTGGCTACACCTTC
CASSGRRGQGASGYTF